This entry lists 24 T cell receptor beta chains sequenced from one sample in a study of blood T cell repertoires in COVID-19. Only in-frame clones appear in the TCRdb table, and some are missing; sequencing was by immunoSEQ multiplex PCR. The sample lists approximately 270,000 clones, roughly 86% occurring once. The sample comprised peripheral blood. The receptors shown here come from a man aged 35 to 55 with active or convalescent COVID-19.

This clone was recorded only once. This rearrangement joins TRBV13 to TRBJ1-2; no reliable D call. The germline CDR1 and CDR2 sequences are PRHDT and FYEKMQ (reference sequence). CDR3 size: 15 residues. V was shortened by 5 bases and J by 3 bases, with 16 bases between the two germline ends. The CDR3 sequence is CASSPNVRVDYGYTF. The CDR3 DNA reads TGTGCCAGCAGCCCTAATGTGAGGGTTGACTATGGCTACACCTTC.

The CDR3, as DNA: TGTGCCAGCAGCTTACAGGGGACCAACTATGGCTACACCTTC. Translated, it gives CASSLQGTNYGYTF. This chain connects TRBV5-4 to TRBJ1-2; 7 nucleotides agree with TRBD1. Trimming at V came to 2 bases and at J to 2 bases, leaving 3 bases not matched to a gene. Germline CDR1 SGHNT, CDR2 YYREEE (reference sequence). CDR3 length: 14 residues.

V and J are TRBV9 and TRBJ2-7, with a weak D call TRBD2 (5 bases). Trimming removed 0 bases from V and 5 bases from J, with 15 bases in between. Germline CDR1 is SGDLS and CDR2 is YYNGEE. This CDR3 contains 15 residues. The CDR3: CASSVEGGGLDEQYF. CDR3 nucleotides: TGTGCCAGCAGCGTAGAGGGCGGCGGGCTGGACGAGCAGTACTTC.

The chain carries TRBV2 and TRBJ1-2; TRBD1 matches at 10 bases. There are 14 residues in the CDR3. Trimming took 10 bases from V and 8 from J; bases not matched to a gene: 13. The germline V gene has CDR1 SNHLY and CDR2 FYNNEI. The CDR3 region is CAIPFPGTGDGYTF. CDR3 nucleotide sequence: TGTGCCATCCCATTCCCTGGGACAGGGGACGGCTACACCTTC. The whole variable domain, remainder taken from reference TRBV2 and TRBJ1-2, is EPEVTQTPSHQVTQMGQEVILRCVPISNHLYFYWYRQILGQKVEFLVSFYNNEISEKSEIFDDQFSVERPDGSNFTLKIRSTKLEDSAMYFCAIPFPGTGDGYTFGSGTRLTVV.

V usage is TRBV19 and J usage is TRBJ2-7; D not certain. CDR3 length equals 13 residues. Deletions cut 5 bases from V and 3 bases from J, with 11 bases between. The germline V gene encodes CDR1 LNHDA and CDR2 SQIVND (reference sequence). In DNA, the CDR3 is TGTGCCAGTAGTCCCAGACAAGACTACGAGCAGTACTTC. Its translation: CASSPRQDYEQYF. Using reference TRBV19 and TRBJ2-7 for the parts outside the CDR3, the full variable domain is DGGITQSPKYLFRKEGQNVTLSCEQNLNHDAMYWYRQDPGQGLRLIYYSQIVNDFQKGDIAEGYSVSREKKESFPLTVTSAQKNPTAFYLCASSPRQDYEQYFGPGTRLTVT.

V is TRBV6-1 and J is TRBJ2-5; TRBD2 is a possible D gene (5 bases). Germline V gene lookup returns CDR1 MNHNS and CDR2 SASEGT. The V end lost 2 bases, the J end lost 5 bases, and 21 bases lay between the germline ends. The CDR3 runs 17 residues. The CDR3 here is CASSETPSLYSEETQYF. As DNA, the CDR3 is TGTGCCAGCAGTGAAACCCCTAGCTTGTACAGTGAGGAGACCCAGTACTTC.

The chain has TRBV6-5 and TRBJ2-5, with D perhaps TRBD1 (6 bases). The V gene lost 10 bases and the J gene lost 4 bases, with 13 bases spanning the gap. The CDR3 is 12 residues long. CDR1 is MNHEY and CDR2 is SVGAGI in the germline V gene. CDR3 in amino acids: CATAGVGETQYF. As DNA, the CDR3 is TGTGCCACTGCAGGGGTGGGAGAGACCCAGTACTTC.

A few counts support this clone. At one of its ends the junction is not consistent with the germline gene, which may arise from a read error. This chain links TRBV7-7 with TRBJ1-4; no definite D call. Germline V gene sequence: CDR1 SSHAT, CDR2 FNYEAQ (reference sequence). The CDR3 is 15 residues long. CDR3: CASSVPGAQNEKLFF. DNA of the CDR3: TGTGCTAGCAGCGTACCGGGAGCCCAAAATGAAAAACTGTTTTTT.

V and J are TRBV19 and TRBJ2-5, with D perhaps matching TRBD2 (5 bases). From germline, CDR1 is LNHDA and CDR2 SQIVND (reference sequence). V was trimmed by 1 base and J by 5 bases, leaving 5 bases between them. This CDR3 has 12 residues. The CDR3 nucleotides are TGTGCCAGTAGTATAGGAGGGGAGACCCAGTACTTC. It translates to CASSIGGETQYF. The whole variable domain, filled in from reference TRBV19 and TRBJ2-5, reads DGGITQSPKYLFRKEGQNVTLSCEQNLNHDAMYWYRQDPGQGLRLIYYSQIVNDFQKGDIAEGYSVSREKKESFPLTVTSAQKNPTAFYLCASSIGGETQYFGPGTRLLVL.

This chain uses TRBV4-1 with TRBJ2-5; a weak D match, TRBD1 (6 bases). Trimming removed 1 base at V and 0 bases at J, with 9 bases between. The germline V gene has CDR1 MGHRA and CDR2 YSYEKL. The CDR3 covers 15 residues. DNA of the CDR3: TGCGCCAGCAGCCAAGGGACAGTCGACCAAGAGACCCAGTACTTC. Encoded protein: CASSQGTVDQETQYF.

The chain recombines TRBV11-2 with TRBJ2-3, with 11 bases aligning to TRBD2. Germline V gene data show CDR1 as SGHAT and CDR2 as FQNNGV. J gave up 7 bases and V 4 bases, and 7 bases lay outside the gene matches. This CDR3 region has 15 residues. CDR3 residues: CASSSVTSGANTQYF. The DNA for the CDR3 is TGTGCCAGCAGCTCCGTGACTAGCGGGGCAAATACGCAGTATTTT.

The chain employs TRBV2 and TRBJ2-7; 9 positions match TRBD1. The CDR3 extends over 13 amino acids. Germline V gives CDR1 SNHLY, CDR2 FYNNEI. The junction had 6 bases not matched to a gene; V was cut back by 6 bases and J by 6 bases. DNA of the CDR3: TGTGCCAGCAGGCGGGGACAGGGACGCGAGCAGTACTTC. Translation gives CASRRGQGREQYF.

The V call is TRBV19, the J call TRBJ1-5; 9 nucleotides align to TRBD1. CDR1 LNHDA and CDR2 SQIVND come from the germline V gene (reference sequence). J was trimmed by 0 bases and V by 9 bases; bases with no gene match: 15. This CDR3 is built from 18 residues. The CDR3 loop is CARMRTGDWEDSNQPQHF. The CDR3 region has the DNA TGTGCCAGGATGAGGACAGGGGATTGGGAGGATAGCAATCAGCCCCAGCATTTT.

V is TRBV30 and J is TRBJ2-5, with D perhaps TRBD2 (7 bases). The germline V gene has CDR1 GTSNPN and CDR2 SVGIG (reference sequence). There are 13 residues in the CDR3. V lost 0 bases to trimming and J lost 4 bases, with 9 bases between them. The CDR3 nucleotides are TGTGCCTGGAGTGTAAGGGGGGGAGAGACCCAGTACTTC. Translated, it gives CAWSVRGGETQYF.

The J gene is TRBJ2-2, the V gene TRBV7-9; TRBD2 matches 7 bases. CDR3 size: 17 residues. After removal of 2 bases from V and 5 bases from J, the junction contained 11 bases not matched to a gene. Germline V gene lookup returns CDR1 SEHNR and CDR2 FQNEAQ (reference sequence). The CDR3 spells CASSLPAGGRVTGELFF. The CDR3 nucleotides read TGTGCCAGCAGCTTACCGGCGGGCGGGAGAGTAACCGGGGAGCTGTTTTTT.

The chain uses TRBV19 and TRBJ2-1; tentatively, D is TRBD2 (6 bases). The CDR3 has 16 amino acids. Trimming took 0 bases from V and 10 from J, leaving 19 bases between them. The germline V gene encodes CDR1 LNHDA and CDR2 SQIVND (reference sequence). The CDR3 DNA sequence: TGTGCCAGTAGTATAGATAGCGGAGCGCCGACGCGAGAGCAGTTCTTC. It yields the protein CASSIDSGAPTREQFF.

The J gene is TRBJ2-7, the V gene TRBV7-9; TRBD1 matches at 8 bases. With 5 bases clipped from V and 2 bases from J, the junction kept 8 bases outside the gene matches. The length of the CDR3 is 15 residues. From germline, CDR1 is SEHNR and CDR2 FQNEAQ (reference sequence). This CDR3 is CASSPTGTGTYEQYF. For the CDR3, the DNA is TGTGCCAGCAGCCCTACCGGGACAGGAACCTACGAGCAGTACTTC.

The sample holds one count of this clone. The chain couples TRBV9 to TRBJ2-5; unclear D gene. The CDR3 totals 15 residues. Trimming left V 0 bases short and J 2 bases short, with 11 bases between. Germline V gene sequence: CDR1 SGDLS, CDR2 YYNGEE. The CDR3, as DNA: TGTGCCAGCAGCGTAGGTGGGCAACGGCAAGAGACCCAGTACTTC. It specifies CASSVGGQRQETQYF.

The J gene is TRBJ2-2, the V gene TRBV12-5, with D possibly TRBD1 on 5 matching bases. This CDR3 has 16 amino acids. V was clipped by 6 bases and J by 4 bases, with 18 bases between them. Germline-derived CDR1 and CDR2 are LGHNT and FRNRAP. CDR3 amino acids: CASGELQGTVTGELFF. The CDR3 DNA is TGTGCTAGTGGCGAACTCCAGGGTACGGTCACCGGGGAGCTGTTTTTT.

This clone was recorded once. This chain uses TRBV11-1 with TRBJ2-2, with TRBD1 matching over 12 bases. Germline CDR1 SGHAT, CDR2 FQDESV (reference sequence). The CDR3 has 16 amino acids. Germline trimming cut 4 bases from V and 4 bases from J; bases unmatched to any gene: 4. This chain's CDR3 is CASSWGQGASTGELFF. The CDR3 DNA follows: TGTGCCAGCAGCTGGGGACAGGGGGCTTCCACCGGGGAGCTGTTTTTT. Full variable domain (remainder filled in from reference TRBV11-1 and TRBJ2-2): EAEVAQSPRYKITEKSQAVAFWCDPISGHATLYWYRQILGQGPELLVQFQDESVVDDSQLPKDRFSAERLKGVDSTLKIQPAELGDSAMYLCASSWGQGASTGELFFGEGSRLTVL.

This chain connects TRBV19 to TRBJ1-6; 7 bases agree with TRBD1. V lost 5 bases to trimming and J lost 5 bases; unmatched junction nucleotides: 6. The V gene's germline CDR1 is LNHDA and CDR2 SQIVND (reference sequence). The CDR3 consists of 15 residues. CDR3 loop: CASSPGQANNSPLHF. The CDR3, as DNA: TGTGCCAGTAGTCCTGGACAGGCAAATAATTCACCCCTCCACTTT.

The V and J genes are TRBV10-3 and TRBJ2-1; a weak D match, TRBD2 (5 bases). The germline V gene encodes CDR1 ENHRY and CDR2 SYGVKD. V was shortened by 6 bases and J by 8 bases, with 20 bases between the two germline ends. This CDR3 comprises 15 residues. The CDR3, as DNA: TGTGCCATCAGCCCCAGCGACCGCGCGGGCGATGAGCAGTTCTTC. This sequence encodes CAISPSDRAGDEQFF.

The J gene is TRBJ1-2, the V gene TRBV5-8, with 9 bases lining up with TRBD1. The CDR3 extends over 15 amino acids. Germline CDR1 is SGHTS and CDR2 is YDEGEE. J gave up 10 bases and V 4 bases, and 14 bases lay outside the gene matches. The CDR3 DNA sequence: TGTGCCAGCAGCGGGTCCCGGGACAGGGCCCGTATCTACACCTTC. It is translated as CASSGSRDRARIYTF.

The chain joins TRBV28 to TRBJ1-2; a weak D match, TRBD1 (5 bases). CDR3 length equals 14 residues. The V end lost 8 bases, the J end lost 2 bases, and 15 bases lay between the germline ends. The germline V gene has CDR1 MDHEN and CDR2 SYDVKM. CDR3 nucleotide sequence: TGTGCCAGCCTCGAAGGGGCTTCGAACTATGGCTACACCTTC. Translation: CASLEGASNYGYTF.